This T cell receptor (beta chain) was identified in a study of cytomegalovirus exposure and HLA in healthy donors. The V gene end was trimmed by 9 bases and the J gene end by 1 base; junction bases not matched to a gene: 12. The CDR3 consists of 16 residues. Germline-derived CDR1 and CDR2 are LNHDA and SQIVND (reference sequence). The PCR contained 60 Vbeta and 13 Jbeta primers. Here immunoSEQ multiplex PCR was the method, and the copy in TCRdb shows in-frame clones only, minus some. Among 150,000 to 180,000 clones, around 79% were seen once, and the ten largest hold 7.7%. For this clone: Its matching antigen is unknown.

Study-wide points: In a later analysis, common viral pathogens appeared linked to several of the most significant clusters.

The source is a man aged 25 to 45 in good health and CMV-seropositive. The chain has TRBV19 and TRBJ1-1; 9 bases are a match to TRBD1. Specimen: PBMCs. The DNA for the CDR3 is TGTGCCAGCTCGCCCACAGGGGGCACAACGAACACTGAAGCTTTCTTT. Protein product: CASSPTGGTTNTEAFF.